This T cell receptor beta chain was captured by sequencing in a study of blood T cell repertoires in COVID-19. Study-wide background: Italy, Spain and the United States were the sources of the convalescent and acute COVID-19 samples.

Original data processing: Reference gene primer amplification gave nucleated cell count estimates. Clones were read by immunoSEQ multiplex PCR, and TCRdb kept only the in-frame ones, dropping some. V and J calls plus clone size are reproduced from that table; the DNA served to infer D and trimming. The repertoire includes 250,000 to 300,000 clones, 75% to 95% of them detected once, and around 1.1% sits in the top ten. Cohort placement rested on clinical history that participants reported themselves. Two negative PCRs, clearance, or symptom resolution had been documented for recovered Cohort 3 donors. Trimming cost V 3 bases and J 6 bases, with 9 bases left between them. The CDR3 runs 13 residues. Germline-derived CDR1 and CDR2 are SGHDT and YYEEEE.

The source material was PBMCs or T cells enriched from blood (not recorded which). The TCR originated in a woman aged 25 to 45 who had recovered from COVID-19. The J gene is TRBJ2-2, the V gene TRBV5-6, with D possibly matching TRBD1 (5 bases). DNA for the CDR3: TGTGCCAGCAGCTCTTCAGGGTCCGGGGAGCTGTTTTTT. The encoded protein is CASSSSGSGELFF.